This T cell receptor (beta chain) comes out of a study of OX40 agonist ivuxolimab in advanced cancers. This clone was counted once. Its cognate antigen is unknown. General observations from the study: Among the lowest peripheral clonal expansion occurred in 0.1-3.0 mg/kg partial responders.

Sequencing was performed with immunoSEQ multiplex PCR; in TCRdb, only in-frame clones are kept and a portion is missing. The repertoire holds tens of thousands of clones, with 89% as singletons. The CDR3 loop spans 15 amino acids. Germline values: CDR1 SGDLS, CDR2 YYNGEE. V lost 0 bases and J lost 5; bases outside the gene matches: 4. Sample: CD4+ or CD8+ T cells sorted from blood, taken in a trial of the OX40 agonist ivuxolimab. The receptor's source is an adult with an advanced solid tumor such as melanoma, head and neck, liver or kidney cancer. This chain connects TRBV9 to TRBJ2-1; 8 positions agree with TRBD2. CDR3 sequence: CASSVDLSGNNEQFF. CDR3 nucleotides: TGTGCCAGCAGCGTAGATCTTAGCGGGAACAATGAGCAGTTCTTC. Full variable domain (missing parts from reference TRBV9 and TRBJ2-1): DSGVTQTPKHLITATGQRVTLRCSPRSGDLSVYWYQQSLDQGLQFLIQYYNGEERAKGNILERFSAQQFPDLHSELNLSSLELGDSALYFCASSVDLSGNNEQFFGPGTRLTVL.